These 28 T cell receptor beta chains originate from one sample sequenced in a study of CD8+ T cells in alopecia areata. Following RNA extraction, reverse transcription yielded cDNA that acted as the sequencing template. Clones were read by immunoSEQ multiplex PCR, and TCRdb kept only the in-frame ones, dropping some. The sample includes roughly 200,000 clones, over 40% of them seen just once. Treatment here: oral pan-JAK inhibitor, 5-10 mg twice daily. The sample in question was CD4+ T cells sorted from blood, obtained at roughly week 38, from a patient treated with tofacitinib. The receptors were gathered from a human donor with alopecia areata.

This clone showed up many times. V gene TRBV6-6 combines with J gene TRBJ2-2, with TRBD1 matching 9 bases. Trimming at V came to 7 bases and at J to 4 bases, leaving 7 bases not matched to a gene. This CDR3 has 15 residues. The germline V gene has CDR1 MNHNY and CDR2 SVGAGI (reference sequence). CDR3 coding DNA: TGTGCCAGCACCCCGGGACAGGGCGCCACCGGGGAGCTGTTTTTT. Translating gives CASTPGQGATGELFF.

This clone was observed a handful of times. V and J are TRBV25-1 and TRBJ2-2; unclear D gene. This CDR3 comprises 11 residues. Germline values: CDR1 MGHDK, CDR2 SYGVNS. V was pared by 8 bases and J by 2 bases, with 3 bases between. The DNA of the CDR3 is TGTGCCAGCGCTAACACCGGGGAGCTGTTTTTT. Amino acid sequence: CASANTGELFF.

This clone was counted between two and nine times. Here the CDR3 DNA reads TGTGCCAGCAGACTGACTTTCACCGGGGAGCTGTTTTTT. Translated: CASRLTFTGELFF. J is TRBJ2-2 and V is TRBV28; no clear D gene. V was trimmed by 6 bases and J by 4 bases, leaving 9 bases between them. Per the germline V gene, CDR1 is MDHEN and CDR2 is SYDVKM. The CDR3 runs 13 residues. The full variable domain, rest sourced from reference TRBV28 and TRBJ2-2, is DVKVTQSSRYLVKRTGEKVFLECVQDMDHENMFWYRQDPGLGLRLIYFSYDVKMKEKGDIPEGYSVSREKKERFSLILESASTNQTSMYLCASRLTFTGELFFGEGSRLTVL.

The table lists this clone with a few counts. The chain has TRBV29-1 and TRBJ1-1; D remains unclear. This CDR3 has 12 residues. V was clipped by 4 bases and J by 5 bases, with 11 bases between them. Germline values: CDR1 SQVTM, CDR2 ANQGSEA. The CDR3 DNA sequence: TGCAGCGTTGGGTCTGGGGAGACTGAAGCTTTCTTT. Protein product: CSVGSGETEAFF.

This clone has only a few counts. This chain connects TRBV2 to TRBJ2-1, with 8 bases that match TRBD2. Germline assignment: CDR1 SNHLY and CDR2 FYNNEI. With V trimmed by 10 bases and J by 10 bases, 12 bases remained unmatched. This CDR3 spans 13 amino acids. The CDR3 spells CATQLAALMEQFF. In DNA form, the CDR3 reads TGTGCCACCCAACTAGCGGCACTCATGGAGCAGTTCTTC.

Ten or more counts support this clone. The chain combines TRBV7-6 with TRBJ2-7; 10 nucleotides agree with TRBD2. CDR1 and CDR2 (germline): SGHVS, FNYEAQ. This CDR3 is 15 amino acids long. The junction had 5 bases not matched to a gene; V was cut back by 2 bases and J by 4 bases. The CDR3 DNA is TGTGCCAGCAGCTTATATCTAGCGGGAGAGTACGAGCAGTACTTC. The encoded protein is CASSLYLAGEYEQYF.

This clone was detected a few times. The rearrangement uses TRBV29-1 and TRBJ2-7; the D is unclear. Germline assignment: CDR1 SQVTM and CDR2 ANQGSEA. V lost 0 bases to trimming and J lost 5 bases, with 11 bases between them. This CDR3 is built from 13 residues. Written as DNA, the CDR3 is TGCAGCGTTGAAGAGATTCGAGGCCACGAGCAGTACTTC. Residues: CSVEEIRGHEQYF.

The chain joins TRBV29-1 to TRBJ2-5; 8 bases match TRBD1. Per germline, CDR1 SQVTM and CDR2 ANQGSEA. Trimming cost V 4 bases and J 5 bases; bases outside gene matches: 9. The CDR3 length is 14 residues. Written as DNA, the CDR3 is TGCAGCGTTGCTCCAGGGGGCGGTGGGGAGACCCAGTACTTC. This sequence encodes CSVAPGGGGETQYF.

This clone was picked up one time. This sequence joins TRBV29-1 and TRBJ2-7; unclear D gene. The germline V gene has CDR1 SQVTM and CDR2 ANQGSEA. Trimming left V 0 bases short and J 1 base short, with 4 bases between. The CDR3 is 12 residues long. CDR3 loop: CSVEEKSYEQYF. In nucleotides, the CDR3 is TGCAGCGTTGAAGAGAAGTCCTACGAGCAGTACTTC.

V and J are TRBV2 and TRBJ2-5, with 10 bases matching TRBD1. The germline V gene has CDR1 SNHLY and CDR2 FYNNEI. Trimming at V came to 4 bases and at J to 4 bases, leaving 6 bases not matched to a gene. CDR3 length: 15 amino acids. The chain's CDR3 is CASSVGQGGGETQYF. DNA of the CDR3: TGTGCCAGCAGTGTCGGACAGGGGGGAGGAGAGACCCAGTACTTC.

The CDR3 is CASSSPGQGPLWETQYF. The CDR3 DNA follows: TGTGCCAGCAGCTCCCCGGGACAGGGCCCCCTGTGGGAGACCCAGTACTTC. The chain recombines TRBV21-1 with TRBJ2-5; the DNA was not compared with TRBD1, the D call given in the table. TRBV21-1 is recorded as a pseudogene. This CDR3 is built from 17 residues.

This clone was seen a few times. The genes are TRBV27 and TRBJ2-1; 9 positions agree with TRBD2. The CDR3 loop spans 16 amino acids. The V gene end was trimmed by 4 bases and the J gene end by 7 bases; junction bases not matched to a gene: 11. Germline V gene lookup returns CDR1 MNHEY and CDR2 SMNVEV (reference sequence). The CDR3: CASSSNLAGTTNEQFF. CDR3 DNA: TGTGCCAGCAGTTCGAATCTAGCGGGGACGACAAATGAGCAGTTCTTC.

V usage is TRBV9 and J usage is TRBJ2-3, with D possibly being TRBD2 (6 bases). V was pared by 3 bases and J by 9 bases, with 14 bases between. The CDR3 runs 13 residues. Germline V gene sequence: CDR1 SGDLS, CDR2 YYNGEE. The chain's CDR3 is CASSDRTMNTQYF. The CDR3 DNA reads TGTGCCAGCAGCGACCGGACTATGAACACGCAGTATTTT. The full variable domain, its missing parts supplied by reference TRBV9 and TRBJ2-3, is DSGVTQTPKHLITATGQRVTLRCSPRSGDLSVYWYQQSLDQGLQFLIQYYNGEERAKGNILERFSAQQFPDLHSELNLSSLELGDSALYFCASSDRTMNTQYFGPGTRLTVL.

CDR3: CSASYGSEQYF. The CDR3 nucleotides read TGCAGTGCTAGTTACGGGTCCGAGCAGTACTTC. V and J are TRBV20-1 and TRBJ2-7; the D is unclear. V was cut by 3 bases and J by 6 bases, with 9 bases left in between. Germline V CDR1 and CDR2: DFQATT, SNEGSKA (reference sequence). This CDR3 region has 11 residues.

This chain links TRBV20-1 with TRBJ2-1; D not resolved. CDR1 DFQATT and CDR2 SNEGSKA come from the germline V gene (reference sequence). Trimming shortened V by 1 base and J by 7 bases, and 5 bases separated the two germline ends. The CDR3 loop spans 11 amino acids. CDR3 nucleotides: TGCAGTGCTAGAGGTGTGAATGAGCAGTTCTTC. Its protein product is CSARGVNEQFF.

Of note for this clone: The identical CDR3 is also encoded by other nucleotide sequences in the sample. This chain connects TRBV5-1 to TRBJ2-7; unclear D gene. CDR3 size: 12 residues. V gave up 0 bases and J gave up 4 bases, with 5 bases separating them. Germline lookup yields CDR1 SGHRS and CDR2 YFSETQ. The CDR3 spells CASSLGEYEQYF. The CDR3 nucleotides are TGCGCCAGCAGCTTGGGGGAATACGAGCAGTACTTC.

This chain connects TRBV10-3 to TRBJ2-2, with D possibly TRBD2 on 5 matching bases. V lost 6 bases to trimming and J lost 0 bases, with 11 bases between them. CDR1 is ENHRY, CDR2 SYGVKD, per germline. CDR3 size: 15 residues. For the CDR3, the DNA is TGTGCCATCAGCCCCGGGGAGTCGAACACCGGGGAGCTGTTTTTT. It specifies CAISPGESNTGELFF.

In DNA form, the CDR3 reads TGTGCCGGGCGACTAGCGACGAACACCGGGGAGCTGTTTTTT. It is translated as CAGRLATNTGELFF. The rearrangement joins TRBV4-2 to TRBJ2-2, with 8 bases identical to TRBD2. Germline V gives CDR1 LGHNA, CDR2 YNFKEQ. V was pared by 11 bases and J by 0 bases, with 5 bases of the junction left unmatched. This CDR3 has 14 amino acids.

This clone was seen repeatedly, ten times or more. The chain joins TRBV6-6 to TRBJ2-1; D may correspond to TRBD1 or TRBD2 (6 bases each). Looked up from germline, CDR1 is MNHNY and CDR2 is SVGAGI (reference sequence). V was shortened by 7 bases and J by 5 bases, with 12 bases between the two germline ends. The CDR3 has 13 amino acids. CDR3 DNA sequence: TGTGCCAGCACCAGGAGGGGGAACAATGAGCAGTTCTTC. Protein: CASTRRGNNEQFF.

The chain employs TRBV15 and TRBJ2-3; tentative D call: TRBD1 (5 bases). In germline, CDR1 is LNHNV, CDR2 YYDKDF (reference sequence). This CDR3 is 15 amino acids long. V dropped 1 base and J dropped 6 bases, with 14 bases sitting between them. This CDR3 is CATSRGGAGLDTQYF. DNA for the CDR3: TGTGCCACCAGCAGAGGGGGTGCAGGGCTGGATACGCAGTATTTT.

The chain joins TRBV28 to TRBJ2-5; D is uncertain. V lost 8 bases, J lost 3 bases, and 19 bases lay in between. This CDR3 comprises 15 residues. Germline assignment: CDR1 MDHEN and CDR2 SYDVKM. The DNA of the CDR3 is TGTGCCAGCGGGCGTCGGTTTGGCGTCAAAGAGACCCAGTACTTC. It specifies CASGRRFGVKETQYF.

The chain recombines TRBV2 with TRBJ2-5; D gene uncertain. V dropped 0 bases and J dropped 7 bases, with 6 bases sitting between them. The CDR3 extends over 12 amino acids. The V gene's germline CDR1 is SNHLY and CDR2 FYNNEI. The DNA for the CDR3 is TGTGCCAGCAGTGAAGCAGTAGGGACCCAGTACTTC. Amino acid sequence: CASSEAVGTQYF.

This clone has ten or more counts. The same CDR3 arises from other DNA sequences in this sample as well. The genes are TRBV7-3 and TRBJ2-1; possible D gene TRBD2, 5 bases. The CDR3 is made up of 13 amino acids. Per the germline V gene, CDR1 is SGHTA and CDR2 is FQGTGA. Trimming removed 0 bases from V and 5 bases from J, with 5 bases in between. DNA for the CDR3: TGTGCCAGCAGCTTAACGAGGGACAATGAGCAGTTCTTC. It yields the protein CASSLTRDNEQFF.

The CDR3 sequence is CASSPSSNTGELFF. CDR3 coding DNA: TGCGCCAGCAGCCCCAGTTCGAACACCGGGGAGCTGTTTTTT. This chain links TRBV4-3 with TRBJ2-2; no clear D. CDR1 and CDR2 from the germline V gene are LGHNA and YSLEER. This CDR3 comprises 14 residues. Trimming stripped 4 bases from V and 0 bases from J, with 6 bases between.

This clone was seen more than once but under ten times. Different DNA sequences within this sample yield the same CDR3. The chain has TRBV7-3 and TRBJ1-1; tentative D call: TRBD1 (5 bases). The CDR3 covers 14 residues. With 6 bases removed from V and 1 base from J, the gap between germline ends came to 12 bases. Germline V gene sequence: CDR1 SGHTA, CDR2 FQGTGA. The chain's CDR3 is CASSLVGGNTEAFF. Written as DNA, the CDR3 is TGTGCCAGCAGTCTGGTTGGGGGGAACACTGAAGCTTTCTTT.

The V call is TRBV6-5, the J call TRBJ2-4, with D perhaps TRBD1 or TRBD2 (7 bases each). V lost 6 bases and J 8 bases, leaving 17 bases between the germline ends. CDR1 is MNHEY, CDR2 SVGAGI, per germline. This CDR3 region has 14 residues. The CDR3 DNA reads as TGTGCCAGCAGAAACTCCAGGGGGAGGGACATTCAGTACTTC. Its translation is CASRNSRGRDIQYF.

The CDR3 is CASSFHGQSTEAFF. The CDR3 nucleotides read TGTGCCAGCAGCTTCCACGGACAGTCCACTGAAGCTTTCTTT. The chain has TRBV7-3 and TRBJ1-1, with D possibly TRBD1 on 6 matching bases. The germline CDR1 and CDR2 sequences are SGHTA and FQGTGA. The CDR3 sequence is 14 residues long. V was shortened by 3 bases and J by 4 bases, with 12 bases between the two germline ends.

This chain links TRBV5-1 with TRBJ1-2, with 7 bases identical to TRBD1. V trimming: 6 bases; J trimming: 8 bases; junction bases outside the gene matches: 16. Germline CDR1 and CDR2: SGHRS and YFSETQ. The CDR3 is 15 amino acids. The CDR3 DNA is TGCGCCAGCACCGGGACAGATCCAACTTTCAGAGGCTACACCTTC. Encoded protein: CASTGTDPTFRGYTF. Combining the CDR3 with reference TRBV5-1 and TRBJ1-2 gives the whole variable domain KAGVTQTPRYLIKTRGQQVTLSCSPISGHRSVSWYQQTPGQGLQFLFEYFSETQRNKGNFPGRFSGRQFSNSRSEMNVSTLELGDSALYLCASTGTDPTFRGYTFGSGTRLTVV.